The 21 T cell receptor beta chains below come from one sample, sequenced in a study of blood T cell repertoires in COVID-19. Generated by immunoSEQ multiplex PCR, the TCRdb table keeps only in-frame clones and is missing some. The sample contains about 240,000 clones, around 83% of which appear only once. Sequenced: peripheral blood. These receptors all stem from an older woman with active or convalescent COVID-19.

The chain is built from TRBV27 and TRBJ2-5, with TRBD2 identical over 9 bases. The ends lost 3 bases at V and 5 bases at J; junction bases unmatched: 10. The CDR3 loop spans 16 amino acids. The germline V gene has CDR1 MNHEY and CDR2 SMNVEV (reference sequence). The CDR3 DNA reads TGTGCCAGCAGTTTTAGCGGGGGCGGTGGGCTGGAGACCCAGTACTTC. Residues: CASSFSGGGGLETQYF.

The chain uses TRBV6-8 and TRBJ1-6; 7 nucleotides align to TRBD1. V was pared by 7 bases and J by 17 bases, with 14 bases of the junction left unmatched. The CDR3 is 13 residues long. Germline-derived CDR1 and CDR2 are MNHGY and SAAAGT. CDR3 nucleotides: TGTGCCAGCACAGGGGGGTACCCTTTCTGGGTCCACTTT. Residues: CASTGGYPFWVHF.

J is TRBJ2-5 and V is TRBV11-2; 11 bases map to TRBD1. V was pared by 5 bases and J by 4 bases, with 3 bases of the junction left unmatched. This CDR3 is built from 14 residues. Looked up from germline, CDR1 is SGHAT and CDR2 is FQNNGV. The CDR3: CASSQGTGGETQYF. CDR3 bases: TGTGCCAGCAGCCAAGGGACAGGGGGAGAGACCCAGTACTTC. The full variable domain, in which reference TRBV11-2 and TRBJ2-5 provide the parts outside the CDR3, is EAGVAQSPRYKIIEKRQSVAFWCNPISGHATLYWYQQILGQGPKLLIQFQNNGVVDDSQLPKDRFSAERLKGVDSTLKIQPAKLEDSAVYLCASSQGTGGETQYFGPGTRLLVL.

The sample holds a few counts of this clone. This chain links TRBV28 with TRBJ2-5; 8 nucleotides agree with TRBD1. The length of the CDR3 is 14 residues. Unmatched junction bases numbered 8, after V lost 3 bases and J lost 8 bases. Germline V gene lookup returns CDR1 MDHEN and CDR2 SYDVKM. CDR3 coding DNA: TGTGCCAGCAGTTTGGGAGGACAGGGATTCACCCAGTACTTC. Its translation is CASSLGGQGFTQYF.

This chain links TRBV7-2 with TRBJ1-1; 8 nucleotides line up with TRBD1. This CDR3 contains 13 residues. The germline V gene encodes CDR1 SGHTA and CDR2 FQGNSA. V was pared by 3 bases and J by 5 bases, with 2 bases of the junction left unmatched. The CDR3 loop is CASSLDRATEAFF. The CDR3 region has the DNA TGTGCCAGCAGCTTGGACAGGGCGACTGAAGCTTTCTTT.

The J gene is TRBJ1-2, the V gene TRBV11-2; D is undetermined. The CDR3 contains 14 residues. Germline CDR1 reads SGHAT; CDR2 reads FQNNGV. Trimming cost V 6 bases and J 7 bases, with 18 bases left between them. CDR3 residues: CASSLGRGWSGYTF. CDR3 nucleotide sequence: TGTGCCAGCAGTCTAGGGCGAGGGTGGAGTGGCTACACCTTC.

The chain recombines TRBV11-2 with TRBJ1-6; 11 nucleotides align to TRBD1. J was trimmed by 6 bases and V by 5 bases; bases with no gene match: 3. The CDR3 is 15 amino acids. Per germline, CDR1 SGHAT and CDR2 FQNNGV. Written as DNA, the CDR3 is TGTGCCAGCAGCCCGGGGACAGGGGGTAATTCACCCCTCCACTTT. It is translated as CASSPGTGGNSPLHF.

The chain recombines TRBV11-2 with TRBJ2-2, with 10 bases aligning to TRBD2. V was pared by 10 bases and J by 2 bases, with 4 bases of the junction left unmatched. This CDR3 spans 14 amino acids. CDR1 and CDR2 (germline): SGHAT, FQNNGV. CDR3 in amino acids: CATERGGNTGELFF. The CDR3 region has the DNA TGTGCCACAGAGCGGGGGGGAAACACCGGGGAGCTGTTTTTT.

This clone occurred a few times. The rearrangement uses TRBV5-1 and TRBJ2-7, with a weak D call TRBD2 (6 bases). The CDR3 has 14 amino acids. Looked up from germline, CDR1 is SGHRS and CDR2 is YFSETQ. The V and J ends lost 0 bases and 3 bases respectively, with 10 bases between them. CDR3: CASSLASEGYEQYF. CDR3 DNA: TGCGCCAGCAGCTTGGCCTCGGAGGGCTACGAGCAGTACTTC. Looking up the rest from reference TRBV5-1 and TRBJ2-7 gives the full variable domain: KAGVTQTPRYLIKTRGQQVTLSCSPISGHRSVSWYQQTPGQGLQFLFEYFSETQRNKGNFPGRFSGRQFSNSRSEMNVSTLELGDSALYLCASSLASEGYEQYFGPGTRLTVT.

The chain has TRBV20-1 and TRBJ1-2; the match to TRBD1 covers 7 bases. J was trimmed by 8 bases and V by 6 bases; bases with no gene match: 6. This CDR3 spans 11 amino acids. The germline gives CDR1 DFQATT, CDR2 SNEGSKA (reference sequence). The CDR3 sequence is CSASGTEGYTF. The CDR3 bases are TGCAGTGCATCCGGGACAGAAGGCTACACCTTC.

The rearrangement joins TRBV5-1 to TRBJ1-1; 7 positions agree with TRBD1. The V gene's germline CDR1 is SGHRS and CDR2 YFSETQ. This CDR3 is built from 14 residues. V was pared by 0 bases and J by 6 bases, with 5 bases of the junction left unmatched. The CDR3 here is CASSLGAGTAEAFF. The CDR3 bases are TGCGCCAGCAGCTTGGGGGCCGGGACAGCTGAAGCTTTCTTT.

The chain joins TRBV4-1 to TRBJ1-5; the D is unclear. Germline CDR1 is MGHRA and CDR2 is YSYEKL. V lost 0 bases and J 7 bases, leaving 7 bases between the germline ends. This CDR3 contains 13 residues. CDR3 DNA: TGCGCCAGCAGCCAAGATATCCTGCAGCCCCAGCATTTT. Translating it yields CASSQDILQPQHF.

The rearrangement joins TRBV4-2 to TRBJ1-2; 8 bases line up with TRBD1. The CDR3 runs to 15 residues. CDR1 is LGHNA, CDR2 YNFKEQ, per germline. J gave up 4 bases and V 0 bases, and 4 bases lay outside the gene matches. The CDR3 region is CASSQDPTGGYGYTF. For the CDR3, the DNA is TGTGCCAGCAGCCAAGATCCAACAGGGGGCTATGGCTACACCTTC.

The genes are TRBV3-1 (or the pseudogene TRBV3-2) and TRBJ2-3; 9 nucleotides line up with TRBD2. The CDR3 has 15 residues. V lost 1 base, J lost 7 bases, and 6 bases stayed unmatched. CDR1 is LGHDT and CDR2 is YNNKEL in the germline V gene (reference sequence). The CDR3 nucleotides are TGTGCCAGCAGCCAAGGGGCTAGCGGGGAATATACGCAGTATTTT. Amino acid sequence: CASSQGASGEYTQYF.

With respect to this clone: The DNA is omitted, as the CDR3 cannot be located on it reliably, and the CDR3 follows TCRdb's listing. The genes are TRBV30 and TRBJ1-1. The CDR3 spans 17 residues, counting both ends. Looked up from germline, CDR1 is GTSNPN and CDR2 is SVGIG (reference sequence). The CDR3 here is CAWSRAGPATRGTEAFF.

In regard to this clone: The same CDR3 arises from other DNA sequences in this sample as well. This chain's CDR3 is CASSLEDRNYGYTF. CDR3 DNA sequence: TGCGCCAGCAGCTTGGAGGACAGAAACTATGGCTACACCTTC. The chain has TRBV5-1 and TRBJ1-2; possible D gene TRBD1, 6 bases. The V gene's germline CDR1 is SGHRS and CDR2 YFSETQ. This CDR3 is 14 amino acids long. V was pared by 0 bases and J by 2 bases, with 8 bases between. The full variable domain, in which reference TRBV5-1 and TRBJ1-2 provide the parts outside the CDR3, is KAGVTQTPRYLIKTRGQQVTLSCSPISGHRSVSWYQQTPGQGLQFLFEYFSETQRNKGNFPGRFSGRQFSNSRSEMNVSTLELGDSALYLCASSLEDRNYGYTFGSGTRLTVV.

As for this clone: Other DNA sequences within the sample encode an identical CDR3. V and J are TRBV10-3 and TRBJ2-5; D is unclear. The V end lost 0 bases, the J end lost 5 bases, and 7 bases lay between the germline ends. In germline, CDR1 is ENHRY, CDR2 SYGVKD. The CDR3 extends over 13 amino acids. The CDR3: CAISESSVETQYF. The DNA of the CDR3 is TGTGCCATCAGTGAGTCGTCCGTTGAGACCCAGTACTTC.

This chain joins TRBV11-3 and TRBJ2-1; 9 nucleotides agree with TRBD1. V gave up 4 bases and J gave up 2 bases; unmatched junction bases: 3. Germline V gene sequence: CDR1 SGHNT, CDR2 YENEEA. The length of the CDR3 is 15 residues. CDR3 sequence (DNA): TGTGCCAGCAGCTCCACAGGGGGCGCCTACAATGAGCAGTTCTTC. This encodes CASSSTGGAYNEQFF.

This chain links TRBV6-1 with TRBJ1-5, with 8 bases matching TRBD1. The CDR3 is 18 amino acids. CDR1 and CDR2 from the germline V gene are MNHNS and SASEGT. Trimming cost V 3 bases and J 2 bases; bases outside gene matches: 12. Written as DNA, the CDR3 is TGTGCCAGCAGTGACGGAGGACAGGGATATCTAGGCAATCAGCCCCAGCATTTT. Protein sequence: CASSDGGQGYLGNQPQHF.

This sequence joins TRBV30 and TRBJ1-5; TRBD1 matches at 7 bases. CDR1 and CDR2 from the germline V gene are GTSNPN and SVGIG (reference sequence). The CDR3 consists of 12 residues. CDR3 sequence (DNA): TGTGCGCTGGGACAGTTCAATCAGCCCCAGCATTTT. Translating it yields CALGQFNQPQHF.

The CDR3 DNA reads TGTGCCAATAAGATAGGGAGCACTGATGGCTACACCTTC. Its translation is CANKIGSTDGYTF. The chain uses TRBV2 and TRBJ1-2; D is unclear. The CDR3 consists of 13 residues. The germline CDR1 and CDR2 sequences are SNHLY and FYNNEI. The ends were cut back, 10 bases at V and 6 bases at J, with 18 bases in the middle.